Listed below are T cell receptor beta chains from one sample, sequenced in a study of cytomegalovirus exposure and HLA in healthy donors. TCRdb keeps only in-frame clones here, not all; method: immunoSEQ multiplex PCR. Of 150,000 to 200,000 clones listed, approximately 80% are singletons. Material for sequencing was PBMCs. The receptors derive from a man aged 30-40 years in good health and CMV-seropositive. Both conserved end residues are part of each CDR3. A D gene is named only where the DNA matches it firmly. Size tells how often a clone was seen (once, few, many) or the class of an expanded clone, and some rows leave it out.

clone size	V gene	J gene	D gene	CDR3 DNA	CDR3 protein
-	TRBV6-5	TRBJ1-4	TRBD1	TGTGCCAGCAGCAAGGACAGGGGAAGGGAAAAACTGTTTTTT	CASSKDRGREKLFF
-	TRBV19	TRBJ2-4	TRBD2	TGTGCCAGTAGTAAACATGGGAGTAGCGGGACCAACGGGGCCAAAAACATTCAGTACTTC	CASSKHGSSGTNGAKNIQYF
-	TRBV18	TRBJ2-1	TRBD2	TGTGCCAGCTCACCCGCAGGGGCTGGCGGGGGGGCCTACGGTGAGCAGTTCTTC	CASSPAGAGGGAYGEQFF
-	TRBV10-3	TRBJ1-2	TRBD1	TGTGCCATCAGCGAAACAGGGGATGGCTACACCTTC	CAISETGDGYTF
-	TRBV19	TRBJ2-7	-	TGTGCCAGTAGTGCCCGTCAGGGGGGTCACGAGCAGTACTTC	CASSARQGGHEQYF
few	TRBV28	TRBJ2-7	TRBD2	TGTGCCAGCAGTTTTCCCGGGACTAGGGGCTACGAGCAGTACTTC	CASSFPGTRGYEQYF
few	TRBV5-1	TRBJ1-2	TRBD1	TGCGCCAGCAGCTTGAGACAGGGGGAGGATGGCTACACCTTC	CASSLRQGEDGYTF
-	TRBV5-6	TRBJ2-5	TRBD1	TGTGCCAGCAGCCAGCCACGACAGGGGGCTGGGGAGACCCAGTACTTC	CASSQPRQGAGETQYF
-	TRBV7-9	TRBJ1-2	-	TGTGCCAGCCAAGAGCCGGGGTCGAGTAACTATGGCTACACCTTC	CASQEPGSSNYGYTF
-	TRBV5-1	TRBJ2-7	TRBD2	TGCGCCAGCAGCTTGGGGATTGGCCTAGCGGGCAACGCCTACGAGCAGCACTTC	CASSLGIGLAGNAYEQHF
-	TRBV19	TRBJ1-4	-	TGTGCCAGTAGCTCCCTGGGGGGGACTAATGAAAAACTGTTTTTT	CASSSLGGTNEKLFF
-	TRBV18	TRBJ2-3	TRBD2	TGTGCCAGCTCACCACGTGGGTCCGGGACTAGCGGACCCCACGGGGGCACAGATACGCAGTATTTT	CASSPRGSGTSGPHGGTDTQYF